This T cell receptor (beta chain) was retrieved from a study of CD8+ T cells in alopecia areata. As for the study in general: Severity in treated patients was scored by percentage of scalp area affected. Overall study findings and caveats: Shared TCR sequences were less clear between patients than in mice, possibly partly from HLA diversity.

As for treatment: oral pan-JAK inhibitor, 5-10 mg twice daily. The germline V gene encodes CDR1 MGHDK and CDR2 SYGVNS. V was trimmed by 1 base and J by 1 base, leaving 10 bases between them. This CDR3 comprises 15 residues. As the sequencing template, cDNA was produced by extracting RNA and reverse transcribing it. Data came from immunoSEQ multiplex PCR; TCRdb stores just in-frame clones and leaves some out. This table has nearly 200,000 clones, 55% to 70% appearing once. With respect to this clone: Its cognate antigen is unknown.

This sequence originates from a human donor with alopecia areata. The sample consisted of CD4+ T cells sorted from blood, taken at week 24, from a patient treated with tofacitinib. The chain employs TRBV25-1 and TRBJ2-5; weak D call: TRBD2 (6 bases). This CDR3 reads CASSESWDFQETQYF. CDR3 in DNA: TGTGCCAGCAGTGAATCCTGGGACTTCCAAGAGACCCAGTACTTC.